These T cell receptor beta chains were read from a single sample in a study of T cell repertoires in cytomegalovirus infection. These TCRs are of unknown antigen specificity. Using its own MiXCR run on the reads, TCRdb lists one record per CDR3 protein. The sample holds around 900,000 distinct CDR3 sequences, less than 35% seen once. This material consisted of cultured CD8+ T cells from PBMCs, taken from culture after CMV antigen stimulation. Receptors originate from a human donor in good health (CMV status not recorded). Some clones in this sample may be carry-over from other donors' samples. Both conserved end residues are part of each CDR3. D genes are given only for firm matches. Some rows mark clone size as missing; the rest say once, few, many or name a class of expanded clone.

>few|TRBJ2-1|20|TRBV20-1|TRBD2
TGCAGTGCTAGTGAAGCGGGGCTAGCGGGGGGATTTAGCTCCTACAATGAGCAGTTCTTC
CSASEAGLAGGFSSYNEQFF
>many|TRBJ2-1|16|TRBV7-2|.
TGTGCCAGCAGCCAAACCAGGGGAGGGGAGGGCAATGAGCAGTTCTTC
CASSQTRGGEGNEQFF
>.|TRBJ1-2|17|TRBV12-3/TRBV12-4|TRBD1
TGTGCCAGCAGTCACCCCGGGACAGGGGGCAGGTCAGGTGGCTACACCTTC
CASSHPGTGGRSGGYTF
>.|TRBJ1-1|14|TRBV12-3/TRBV12-4|.
TGTGCCAGCAGTGCCCCGTACGTGAACACTGAAGCTTTCTTT
CASSAPYVNTEAFF
>.|TRBJ1-1|16|TRBV4-1|.
TGCGCCAGCAGCCAGGGTGGGGGCCCCTTGAACTCTGAAGCTTTCTTT
CASSQGGGPLNSEAFF
>.|TRBJ2-2|11|TRBV19|.
TGTGCCAGTAGTATAATCGGGGAGCTGTTTTTT
CASSIIGELFF
>few|TRBJ2-5|15|TRBV27|TRBD1
TGTGCCAGCAGTCATCGACAGGGACGGCAGGAGACCCAGTACTTC
CASSHRQGRQETQYF
>few|TRBJ2-1|18|TRBV5-5|TRBD2
TGTGCCAGCAGGTCACTGACTAGCGGGGCCTCTTACTACAATGAGCAGTTCTTC
CASRSLTSGASYYNEQFF
>.|TRBJ1-3|15|TRBV4-1|.
TGCGCCAGCAGCCAAGGACCAACTGACGGAAACACCATATATTTT
CASSQGPTDGNTIYF
>many|TRBJ2-3|16|TRBV18|.
TGTGCCAGCTCACCACCAACGGCGTCACACACAGATACGCAGTATTTT
CASSPPTASHTDTQYF
>few|TRBJ2-7|14|TRBV6-1|.
TGTGCCAGCAGTGATGAGAGGGGTTCCTACGAGCAGTACTTC
CASSDERGSYEQYF
>many|TRBJ2-2|15|TRBV7-2|.
TGTGCCAGCAGCTCTTCCACAGGGATCGACGGGGAGCTGTTTTTT
CASSSSTGIDGELFF
>many|TRBJ1-2|15|TRBV7-8|TRBD1
TGTGCCAGCAGCTTAGGGACAGGAGATATGGTCGGCTACACCTTC
CASSLGTGDMVGYTF
>many|TRBJ1-2|14|TRBV12-3/TRBV12-4|.
TGTGCCAGCAGTCCCAGGGACGCGGAAGATGGCTACACCTTC
CASSPRDAEDGYTF
>many|TRBJ1-5|15|TRBV12-3/TRBV12-4|TRBD1
TGTGCCAGCAGTTTCTACGACAGGGGAAACGAGCCCCAGCATTTT
CASSFYDRGNEPQHF
>.|TRBJ1-2|15|TRBV20-1|TRBD1
TGCAGTGCTAGAGATCAGGACAGGGGTCCCCATGGCTACACCTTC
CSARDQDRGPHGYTF
>many|TRBJ1-2|13|TRBV3-1|.
TGTGCCAGCAGCCAAGATCGGGGGGTCGGCTACACCTTC
CASSQDRGVGYTF
>few|TRBJ1-2|13|TRBV4-1|.
TGCGCCAGCAGCCAAGAAGGACTTGAGGGCTACACCTTC
CASSQEGLEGYTF
>.|TRBJ1-2|15|TRBV7-6|TRBD1
TGTACCAGCAGCATTTCGGACAGGGAGGGCTATGGCTACACCTTC
CTSSISDREGYGYTF
>many|TRBJ2-2|14|TRBV7-8|.
TGTGCCAGCATCACAAGGGGAAACACCGGGGAGCTGTTTTTT
CASITRGNTGELFF
>few|TRBJ2-1|16|TRBV12-5|.
TGTGCTAGTGGTTTCACAACAGGGATTGCATACAATGAGCAGTTCTTC
CASGFTTGIAYNEQFF
>.|TRBJ2-1|12|TRBV5-4|.
TGTGCCAGCAGCGAGGACGTTAATGAGCAGTTCTTC
CASSEDVNEQFF
>few|TRBJ2-7|17|TRBV12-5|.
TGTGCTAGTGGTTTCGAAACGGACGGGGGGCCGACCTACGAGCAGTACTTC
CASGFETDGGPTYEQYF
>.|TRBJ1-5|14|TRBV7-3|.
TGTGCCAGCAGCTTAGAACAGGGTGACCAGCCCCAGCATTTT
CASSLEQGDQPQHF
>.|TRBJ2-3|15|TRBV19|TRBD2
TGTGCCAGTAGTATGGAGACTAGCCCCACAGATACGCAGTATTTT
CASSMETSPTDTQYF
>.|TRBJ2-3|15|TRBV5-4|.
TGTGCCAGCAGCACCGCAGCACTAGGCACAGATACGCAGTATTTT
CASSTAALGTDTQYF
>.|TRBJ2-4|14|TRBV3-1|.
TGTGCCAGCAGCCAACGGCGGGGGCGCAACATTCAGTACTTC
CASSQRRGRNIQYF
>few|TRBJ2-1|13|TRBV15|.
TGTGCCACCAGTCAGAGGGGCAACAATGAGCAGTTCTTC
CATSQRGNNEQFF
>.|TRBJ2-1|17|TRBV12-3/TRBV12-4|.
TGTGCCAGCACCGACCCGTCAAGGGGGAGCTCCTACAATGAGCAGTTCTTC
CASTDPSRGSSYNEQFF